This TCR beta chain appears in the sequencing data of a study of T-cell memory formation after mild COVID-19. Study as a whole: TCR clustering was largely donor specific.

Study-wide findings and caveats: There were some responding clones in pre-infection memory, which suggested that cross-reactive memory had joined.

It was 5'RACE with constant-segment primers that produced the TCR alpha and TCR beta cDNA libraries, which carried sample barcodes and UMIs. TCRdb processed the 5' RACE reads anew with MiXCR; each CDR3 protein has one entry. The top ten hold 2.5% to 3.5% of the sample, which has approximately 210,000 distinct CDR3 sequences, 10% seen once. With 3 bases removed from V and 4 bases from J, the gap between germline ends came to 18 bases. The CDR3 length is 15 residues. The germline gives CDR1 DFQATT, CDR2 SNEGSKA (reference sequence). Remarks on this clonotype: Its antigen is currently unknown.

This clonotype was obtained from a man between 18 and 35 years old who had mild COVID-19 (a few samples of this study predate the infection). Cell type and time point are not known. Sequencing input: PBMCs or a T cell subset sorted from them (not recorded which). This chain connects TRBV20-1 to TRBJ2-5; D perhaps matches TRBD2 (6 bases). CDR3 amino acids: CSARDATSWLETQYF. Written as DNA, the CDR3 is TGCAGTGCTAGGGACGCAACTAGCTGGTTAGAGACCCAGTACTTC.